The 12 T cell receptor beta chains in this list originate from one sample, sequenced in a study of CD8 T cells in Susac syndrome. RNA totalling roughly 0.5 to 1 ug underwent reverse transcription with random hexamers. TCRdb used MiXCR to reprocess the immunoSEQ multiplex PCR reads, holding one entry per CDR3 protein. The table includes around 81,000 distinct CDR3 sequences, 90% to 95% detected once. The sample comprised CD8+ T cells from PBMCs. The receptors shown here come from a human donor with Susac syndrome.

The rearrangement uses TRBV5-1 and TRBJ2-1; perhaps TRBD2 as D (7 bases). V gave up 0 bases and J gave up 2 bases, with 12 bases separating them. The CDR3 is 16 amino acids. Germline V gene data show CDR1 as SGHRS and CDR2 as YFSETQ. CDR3 residues: CASSLDGGLAYNEQFF. CDR3 DNA: TGCGCCAGCAGCTTGGACGGGGGGCTTGCCTACAATGAGCAGTTCTTC.

The V and J genes are TRBV18 and TRBJ2-1; 12 bases fit TRBD2. The CDR3 consists of 16 residues. Germline V gives CDR1 KGHSH, CDR2 LQKENI. The V and J ends lost 6 bases and 9 bases, in that order; junction bases with no gene match: 12. The chain's CDR3 is CASSEELAGGRSEQFF. The CDR3 DNA reads TGTGCCAGCTCGGAAGAGCTAGCGGGAGGGCGGAGTGAGCAGTTCTTC. Combining the CDR3 with reference TRBV18 and TRBJ2-1 gives the whole variable domain NAGVMQNPRHLVRRRGQEARLRCSPMKGHSHVYWYRQLPEEGLKFMVYLQKENIIDESGMPKERFSAEFPKEGPSILRIQQVVRGDSAAYFCASSEELAGGRSEQFFGPGTRLTVL.

This chain links TRBV25-1 with TRBJ2-5, with 8 bases matching TRBD2. Per germline, CDR1 MGHDK and CDR2 SYGVNS. V lost 4 bases, J lost 4 bases, and 17 bases stayed unmatched. The CDR3 is 18 residues long. The DNA of the CDR3 is TGTGCCAGCAGTGGACACCGGAACGGGGGGGGCCGGGGAGAGACCCAGTACTTC. Protein sequence: CASSGHRNGGGRGETQYF.

The chain carries TRBV20-1 and TRBJ1-1; D is uncertain. The CDR3 loop spans 12 amino acids. Germline V lookup: CDR1 DFQATT, CDR2 SNEGSKA (reference sequence). The V and J ends lost 0 bases and 3 bases respectively, with 5 bases between them. The CDR3 sequence is CSARDAYTEAFF. In DNA form, the CDR3 reads TGCAGTGCTAGAGATGCCTACACTGAAGCTTTCTTT.

This clonotype was seen just once. The genes are TRBV2 and TRBJ2-7, with 7 bases lining up with TRBD1. This CDR3 comprises 16 residues. The germline CDR1 and CDR2 sequences are SNHLY and FYNNEI. Trimming at V came to 2 bases and at J to 3 bases, leaving 10 bases not matched to a gene. The DNA of the CDR3 is TGTGCCAGCAGTGAAAGTCCGGGACAGCGACTCTACGAGCAGTACTTC. This codes for CASSESPGQRLYEQYF.

This sequence joins TRBV25-1 and TRBJ1-2; 8 positions match TRBD1. J gave up 8 bases and V 1 base, and 6 bases lay outside the gene matches. Germline CDR1 and CDR2: MGHDK and SYGVNS. The CDR3 spans 14 residues. CDR3 coding DNA: TGTGCCAGCAGTGAATGGGGGACAGGCCAAGGCTACACCTTC. It yields the protein CASSEWGTGQGYTF.

This chain connects TRBV3-1 to TRBJ2-3, with 9 bases lining up with TRBD2. In germline, CDR1 is LGHDT, CDR2 YNNKEL (reference sequence). The trim removed 1 base at V and 5 bases at J, leaving 7 bases unmatched. The CDR3 totals 16 residues. CDR3 amino acids: CASSQGLAEIRDTQYF. The CDR3 nucleotides read TGTGCCAGCAGCCAAGGACTAGCGGAGATACGAGATACGCAGTATTTT.

The chain couples TRBV28 to TRBJ1-5, with D maybe TRBD1 (6 bases). The germline gives CDR1 MDHEN, CDR2 SYDVKM. Trimming pared 2 bases from V and 1 base from J, leaving 12 bases between. The CDR3 consists of 16 residues. CDR3 DNA: TGTGCCAGCAGTTTAGAGTCAGGGGACAGCAATCAGCCCCAGCATTTT. Residues: CASSLESGDSNQPQHF. Together with reference TRBV28 and TRBJ1-5, the CDR3 gives the full variable domain: DVKVTQSSRYLVKRTGEKVFLECVQDMDHENMFWYRQDPGLGLRLIYFSYDVKMKEKGDIPEGYSVSREKKERFSLILESASTNQTSMYLCASSLESGDSNQPQHFGDGTRLSIL.

The chain links TRBV6-1 to TRBJ2-2; D might be TRBD1 (5 bases). CDR1 and CDR2 (germline): MNHNS, SASEGT. This CDR3 region has 13 residues. Trimming pared 10 bases from V and 7 bases from J, leaving 16 bases between. In DNA, the CDR3 is TGTGCCATTCCGACAGAATTGGTCGGGGAGCTGTTTTTT. Protein product: CAIPTELVGELFF.

The gene calls are TRBV20-1 and TRBJ1-6; D might be TRBD1 (5 bases). The CDR3 is 18 amino acids. Germline V lookup: CDR1 DFQATT, CDR2 SNEGSKA (reference sequence). Deletions cut 5 bases from V and 0 bases from J, with 20 bases between. CDR3 bases: TGCAGTGCTCCCGATAGTGGGGGATCGGGCTCCTATAATTCACCCCTCCACTTT. It yields the protein CSAPDSGGSGSYNSPLHF.

The chain employs TRBV12-3 or TRBV12-4 and TRBJ2-1, with TRBD1 identical over 10 bases. Trimming at V came to 6 bases and at J to 2 bases, leaving 7 bases not matched to a gene. The CDR3 contains 16 residues. The CDR3 loop reads CASSYRDRGTYNEQFF. CDR3 sequence (DNA): TGTGCCAGCAGCTACCGGGACAGGGGCACCTACAATGAGCAGTTCTTC.

The rearrangement uses TRBV9 and TRBJ1-5; weak D call: TRBD1 (5 bases). Trimming removed 4 bases at V and 5 bases at J, with 16 bases between. The CDR3 loop spans 15 amino acids. The V gene's germline CDR1 is SGDLS and CDR2 YYNGEE. The CDR3 is CASSTGDSPYQPQHF. CDR3 DNA: TGTGCCAGCAGCACAGGAGACAGCCCGTATCAGCCCCAGCATTTT.